Sequencing of this T cell receptor beta chain was carried out in a study of blood T cell repertoires in COVID-19. Study context: Samples taken during acute and convalescent COVID-19 were collected in the United States, Italy and Spain. Sources were T cells, B-cell-depleted T cells, or PBMCs; the material itself was cDNA or gDNA.

As processed by the authors: Amplification from reference gene primers served as the basis for estimated nucleated cell counts. Sequenced by immunoSEQ multiplex PCR; TCRdb stores in-frame clones only, minus some. V, J and clone size reflect that table, while D and trimming were determined from the DNA. The sample consists of about 14,000 clones, around nine tenths of them appearing once. CDR3 length equals 16 residues. Looked up from germline, CDR1 is MNHEY and CDR2 is SMNVEV (reference sequence). V was pared by 3 bases and J by 3 bases, with 18 bases between. The receptor was derived from a human donor in a cohort sampled during active COVID-19. J is TRBJ2-7 and V is TRBV27, with D maybe TRBD2 (6 bases). The sequencing input was peripheral blood. As DNA, the CDR3 is TGTGCCAGCAGTTTGGCACCGGGACTGAGCTTCTACGAGCAGTACTTC. It codes for CASSLAPGLSFYEQYF.